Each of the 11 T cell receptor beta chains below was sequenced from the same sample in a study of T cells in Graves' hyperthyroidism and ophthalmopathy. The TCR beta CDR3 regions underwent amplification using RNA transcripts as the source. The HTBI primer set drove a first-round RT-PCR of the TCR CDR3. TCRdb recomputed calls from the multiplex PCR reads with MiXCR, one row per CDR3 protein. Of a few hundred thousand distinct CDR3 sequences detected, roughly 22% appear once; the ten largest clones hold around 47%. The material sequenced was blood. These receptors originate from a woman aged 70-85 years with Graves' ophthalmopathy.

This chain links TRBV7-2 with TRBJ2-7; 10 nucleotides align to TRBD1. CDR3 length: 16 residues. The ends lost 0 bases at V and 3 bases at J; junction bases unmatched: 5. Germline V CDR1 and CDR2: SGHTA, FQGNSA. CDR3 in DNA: TGTGCCAGCAGCTTAGCATGGACAGGGGGGATCTACGAGCAGTACTTC. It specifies CASSLAWTGGIYEQYF.

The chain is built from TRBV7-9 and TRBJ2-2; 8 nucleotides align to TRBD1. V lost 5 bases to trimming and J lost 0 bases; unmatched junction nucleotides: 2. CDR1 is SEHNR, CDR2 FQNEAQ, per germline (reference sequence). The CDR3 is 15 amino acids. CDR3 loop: CASSVDRANTGELFF. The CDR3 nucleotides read TGTGCCAGCAGCGTGGACAGGGCGAACACCGGGGAGCTGTTTTTT.

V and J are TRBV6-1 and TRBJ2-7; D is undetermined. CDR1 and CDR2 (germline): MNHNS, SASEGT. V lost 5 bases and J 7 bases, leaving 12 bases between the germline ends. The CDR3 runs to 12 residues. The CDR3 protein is CASSFWGGEQYF. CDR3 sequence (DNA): TGTGCCAGCAGTTTCTGGGGTGGGGAGCAGTACTTC.

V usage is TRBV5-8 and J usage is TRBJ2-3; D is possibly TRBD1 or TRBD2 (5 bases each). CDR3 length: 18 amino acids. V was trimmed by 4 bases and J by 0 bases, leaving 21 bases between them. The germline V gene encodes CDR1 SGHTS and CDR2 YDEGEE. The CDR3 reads CASSPLVLGTYSTDTQYF. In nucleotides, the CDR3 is TGTGCCAGCAGCCCTCTTGTCCTCGGGACGTATAGCACAGATACGCAGTATTTT.

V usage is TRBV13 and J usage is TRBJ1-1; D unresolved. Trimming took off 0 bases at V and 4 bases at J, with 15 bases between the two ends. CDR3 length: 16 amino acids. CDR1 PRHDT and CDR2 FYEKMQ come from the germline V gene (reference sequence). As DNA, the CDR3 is TGTGCCAGCAGCTTAGGCCTCGGGTTTGTGAGCACTGAAGCTTTCTTT. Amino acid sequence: CASSLGLGFVSTEAFF.

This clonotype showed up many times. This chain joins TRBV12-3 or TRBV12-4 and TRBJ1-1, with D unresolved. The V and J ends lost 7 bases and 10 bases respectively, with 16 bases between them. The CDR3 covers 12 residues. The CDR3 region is CASNRYIGRAFF. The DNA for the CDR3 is TGTGCCAGCAACAGATATATAGGACGAGCTTTCTTT.

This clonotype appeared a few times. The DNA for the CDR3 is TGTGCCAGCAGCTTCCGGGAACCAGATACGCAGTATTTT. This translates into CASSFREPDTQYF. The chain uses TRBV7-9 and TRBJ2-3; tentatively, D is TRBD2 (5 bases). Trimming left V 3 bases short and J 4 bases short, with 8 bases between. CDR3 length: 13 amino acids. Germline V lookup: CDR1 SEHNR, CDR2 FQNEAQ (reference sequence).

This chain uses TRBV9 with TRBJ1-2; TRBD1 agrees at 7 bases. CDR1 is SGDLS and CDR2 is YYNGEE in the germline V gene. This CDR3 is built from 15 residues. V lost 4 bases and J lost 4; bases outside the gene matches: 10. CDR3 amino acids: CASSPTGAGGYGYTF. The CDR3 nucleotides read TGTGCCAGCAGCCCCACAGGGGCTGGGGGCTATGGCTACACCTTC.

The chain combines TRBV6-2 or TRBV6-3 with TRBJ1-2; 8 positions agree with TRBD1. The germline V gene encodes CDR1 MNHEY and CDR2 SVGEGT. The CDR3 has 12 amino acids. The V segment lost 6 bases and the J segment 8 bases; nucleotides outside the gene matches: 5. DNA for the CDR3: TGTGCCAGCAGCCGAGACAGGGGCGGCTACACCTTC. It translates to CASSRDRGGYTF.

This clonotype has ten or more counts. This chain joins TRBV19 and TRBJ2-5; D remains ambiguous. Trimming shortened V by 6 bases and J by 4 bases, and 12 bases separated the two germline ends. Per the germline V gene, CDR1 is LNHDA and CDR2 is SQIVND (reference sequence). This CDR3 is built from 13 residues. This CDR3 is CASRSTGTETQYF. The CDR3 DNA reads TGTGCCAGTAGGTCAACGGGCACAGAGACCCAGTACTTC.

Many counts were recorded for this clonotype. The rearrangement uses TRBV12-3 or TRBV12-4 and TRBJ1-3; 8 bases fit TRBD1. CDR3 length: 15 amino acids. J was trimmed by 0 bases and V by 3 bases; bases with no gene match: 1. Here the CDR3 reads CASSLTGDSGNTIYF. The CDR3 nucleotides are TGTGCCAGCAGTTTGACAGGGGACTCTGGAAACACCATATATTTT.